The present entry profiles one TCR beta chain with its context. Its antigen is not known. The same CDR3 is also encoded by other DNA sequences in this sample. The V and J ends lost 0 bases and 3 bases, in that order; junction bases with no gene match: 2. The CDR3 is made up of 16 amino acids. In germline, CDR1 is SGDLS, CDR2 YYNGEE. The data were taken from a study of shared clonotypes between healthy human individuals. About the study: A donor's plate count was three for CD4 naive and three for CD4 memory; CD8 naive had two and CD8 memory one.

In the naive CD8 group, cells lacked CD45RO and were positively selected for CCR7, so terminally differentiated effector memory CD45RA+ cells were left out. Sequencing was at deep level. Clones were sequenced by immunoSEQ multiplex PCR, and TCRdb holds only the in-frame ones, with some missing. The table has roughly 2.1 million clones, about 92% seen once; the top ten hold more than 1.5%. Findings of the study overall: Richness estimates generally favored naive over memory subsets.

The sequence came from a man younger than 30 in good health. Some clones in this sample may be carry-over from other donors' samples. The sample consisted of naive CD8+ T cells from PBMCs. The J gene is TRBJ2-3, the V gene TRBV9; TRBD2 matches 12 bases. Here the CDR3 DNA reads TGTGCCAGCAGCGTAGAACTAGCGGGAGGTACAGATACGCAGTATTTT. It specifies CASSVELAGGTDTQYF.